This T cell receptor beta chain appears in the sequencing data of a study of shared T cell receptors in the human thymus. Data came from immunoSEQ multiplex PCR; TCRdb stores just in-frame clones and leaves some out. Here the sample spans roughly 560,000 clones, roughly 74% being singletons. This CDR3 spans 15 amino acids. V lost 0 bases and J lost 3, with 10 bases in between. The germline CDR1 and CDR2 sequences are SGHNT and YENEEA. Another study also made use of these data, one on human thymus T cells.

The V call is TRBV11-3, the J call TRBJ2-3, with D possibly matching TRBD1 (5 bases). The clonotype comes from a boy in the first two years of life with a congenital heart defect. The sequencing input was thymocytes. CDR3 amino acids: CASSLEGPETDTQYF. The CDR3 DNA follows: TGTGCCAGCAGCTTAGAGGGGCCGGAGACAGATACGCAGTATTTT. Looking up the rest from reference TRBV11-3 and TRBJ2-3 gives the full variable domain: EAGVVQSPRYKIIEKKQPVAFWCNPISGHNTLYWYLQNLGQGPELLIRYENEEAVDDSQLPKDRFSAERLKGVDSTLKIQPAELGDSAVYLCASSLEGPETDTQYFGPGTRLTVL.